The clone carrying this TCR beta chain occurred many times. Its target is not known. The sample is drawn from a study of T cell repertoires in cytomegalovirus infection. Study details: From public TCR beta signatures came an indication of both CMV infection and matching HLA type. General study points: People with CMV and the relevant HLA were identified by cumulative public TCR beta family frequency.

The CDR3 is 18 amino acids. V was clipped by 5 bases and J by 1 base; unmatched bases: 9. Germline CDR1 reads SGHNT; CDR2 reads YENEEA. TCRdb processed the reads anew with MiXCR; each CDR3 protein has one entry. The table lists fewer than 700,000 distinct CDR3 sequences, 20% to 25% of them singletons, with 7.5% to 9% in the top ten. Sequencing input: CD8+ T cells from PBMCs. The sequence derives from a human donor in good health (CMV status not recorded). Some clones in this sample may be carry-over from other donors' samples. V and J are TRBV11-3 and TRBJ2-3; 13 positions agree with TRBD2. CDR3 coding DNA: TGTGCCAGCAGCCTCCGGACTAGCGGGGGTTTCGGCACAGATACGCAGTATTTT. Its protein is CASSLRTSGGFGTDTQYF.